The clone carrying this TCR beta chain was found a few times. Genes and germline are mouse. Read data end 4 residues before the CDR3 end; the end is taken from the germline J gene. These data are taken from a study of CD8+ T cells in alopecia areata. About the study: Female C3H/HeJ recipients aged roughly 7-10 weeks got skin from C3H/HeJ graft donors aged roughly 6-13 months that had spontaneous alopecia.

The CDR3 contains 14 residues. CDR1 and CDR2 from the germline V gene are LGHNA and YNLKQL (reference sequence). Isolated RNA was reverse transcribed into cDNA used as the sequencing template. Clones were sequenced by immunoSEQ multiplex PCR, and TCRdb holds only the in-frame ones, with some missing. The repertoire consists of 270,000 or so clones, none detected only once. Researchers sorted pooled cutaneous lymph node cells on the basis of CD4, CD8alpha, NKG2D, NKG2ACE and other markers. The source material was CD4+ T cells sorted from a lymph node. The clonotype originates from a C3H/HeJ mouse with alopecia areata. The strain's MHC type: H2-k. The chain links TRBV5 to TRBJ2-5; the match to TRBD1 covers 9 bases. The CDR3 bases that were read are TGTGCCAGCAGCCCCGACAGGGGGGAAGAC. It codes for CASSPDRGED. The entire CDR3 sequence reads CASSPDRGEDTQYF.